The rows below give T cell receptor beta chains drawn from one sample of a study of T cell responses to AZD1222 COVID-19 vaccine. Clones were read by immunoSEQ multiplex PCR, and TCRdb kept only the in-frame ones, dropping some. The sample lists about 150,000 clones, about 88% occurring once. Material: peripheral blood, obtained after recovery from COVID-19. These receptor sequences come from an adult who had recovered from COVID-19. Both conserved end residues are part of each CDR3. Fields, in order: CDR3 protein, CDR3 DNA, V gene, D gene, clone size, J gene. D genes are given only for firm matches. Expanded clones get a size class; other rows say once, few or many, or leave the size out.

CDR3: CASTLQAGQNTEAFF; DNA: TGTGCCAGCACCCTCCAAGCAGGGCAGAACACTGAAGCTTTCTTT; V: TRBV7-9; D: NA; size: NA; J: TRBJ1-1
CDR3: CASSPLRGLNTEAFF; DNA: TGCGCCAGCAGCCCCCTGAGGGGCTTGAACACTGAAGCTTTCTTT; V: TRBV4-1; D: NA; size: NA; J: TRBJ1-1
CDR3: CASRRGQGVWNEQFF; DNA: TGTGCCAGCAGACGTGGACAGGGGGTTTGGAATGAGCAGTTCTTC; V: TRBV25-1; D: TRBD1; size: NA; J: TRBJ2-1
CDR3: CASSSARTEAFF; DNA: TGTGCCAGCAGCTCCGCGCGGACTGAAGCTTTCTTT; V: TRBV7-2; D: NA; size: NA; J: TRBJ1-1
CDR3: CASSLGTNTGELFF; DNA: TGCGCCAGCAGCCTAGGAACGAACACCGGGGAACTGTTTTTT; V: TRBV5-1; D: NA; size: NA; J: TRBJ2-2
CDR3: CASSLTFGSAGVDTEAFF; DNA: TGTGCCAGCAGTTTGACTTTCGGGAGCGCTGGCGTGGACACTGAAGCTTTCTTT; V: TRBV28; D: NA; size: NA; J: TRBJ1-1
CDR3: CASKKDRANTGELFF; DNA: TGTGCCAGTAAAAAGGACAGGGCTAACACCGGGGAGCTGTTTTTT; V: TRBV19; D: TRBD1; size: NA; J: TRBJ2-2
CDR3: CASSFQDSPFQPQHF; DNA: TGTGCCAGCAGTTTCCAGGACAGCCCTTTTCAGCCCCAGCATTTT; V: TRBV28; D: NA; size: NA; J: TRBJ1-5
CDR3: CASSRDIGNEKLFF; DNA: TGTGCCAGCAGCCGGGACATCGGGAATGAAAAACTGTTTTTT; V: TRBV7-2; D: NA; size: NA; J: TRBJ1-4
CDR3: CASSLAGPRNYGYTF; DNA: TGTGCCAGCAGCTTAGCGGGACCGAGGAACTATGGCTACACCTTC; V: TRBV11-1; D: NA; size: once; J: TRBJ1-2
CDR3: CASSIKQTNTEAFF; DNA: TGTGCCAGTAGTATAAAACAGACTAACACTGAAGCTTTCTTT; V: TRBV19; D: NA; size: NA; J: TRBJ1-1
CDR3: CASSPSSSGNTIYF; DNA: TGTGCCAGTAGTCCCTCGTCCAGCGGAAACACCATATATTTT; V: TRBV19; D: NA; size: NA; J: TRBJ1-3